These 9 T cell receptor beta chains came from one sample sequenced in a study of breast tumors, draining lymph nodes, adjacent tissues (TCRdb year 2016). Lymph node samples came from the axillary draining lymph nodes of breast cancer patients. The protocol used for the library was multiplex PCR. The listed sequencing device is Illumina HiSeq 2000. TCRdb took the public reads, trimmed them with fastp at Q25, ran MiXCR for clone calling and kept in-frame beta chains. All rows with the same CDR3 protein become a single entry with the most common DNA and genes. In this sample the table shows about 110,000 distinct CDR3 sequences, more than 25% of which occur a single time. The ten largest clones take up 5.5% to 7% of the sample. Sequencing was performed on axillary lymph node tissue. The origin of the receptors is a female donor with breast cancer. Some clones in this sample may be carry-over from other donors' samples.

This clonotype was recorded a few times. This sequence may be a read error, since a much larger clone differs from it by one base. The V gene is TRBV20-1, the J gene TRBJ1-5, with D hard to call. CDR3 length: 15 amino acids. Germline CDR1 is DFQATT and CDR2 is SNEGSKA (reference sequence). The CDR3 region is CSARDRVRSTQPQHF. The DNA for the CDR3 is TGCAGTGCTAGAGATAGGGTGAGAAGCACTCAGCCCCAGCATTTT.

On this clonotype itself: The conserved phenylalanine or tryptophan is not found at the CDR3 terminus, so this likely reflects a read error. The chain combines TRBV7-9 with TRBJ2-2, with D possibly being TRBD1 (5 bases). This CDR3 has 14 residues. Germline CDR1 is SEHNR and CDR2 is FQNEAQ (reference sequence). The V gene lost 1 base and the J gene lost 5 bases, with 8 bases spanning the gap. CDR3 bases: TGTGCCAGCAGCTTAGTTTCAGGGACCGGGGAGCTGTTTCCT. Protein: CASSLVSGTGELFP.

The V and J genes are TRBV5-5 and TRBJ1-1; D uncertain. V lost 0 bases and J lost 4, with 10 bases in between. Looked up from germline, CDR1 is SGHKS and CDR2 is YYEKEE (reference sequence). The CDR3 extends over 14 amino acids. This CDR3 reads CASSLATYSTEAFF. As DNA, the CDR3 is TGTGCCAGCAGCTTGGCGACATACAGCACTGAAGCTTTCTTT.

There are many counts of this clonotype. The chain carries TRBV6-5 and TRBJ2-5, with 10 bases fitting TRBD2. J lost 5 bases, V lost 11 bases, and 11 bases had no gene match. The CDR3 extends over 14 amino acids. The germline V gene encodes CDR1 MNHEY and CDR2 SVGAGI. In DNA form, the CDR3 reads TGTGCCGTACAAAGCGGGGGGGCTCGCGAGACCCAGTACTTC. Its protein is CAVQSGGARETQYF.

The J gene is TRBJ2-3, the V gene TRBV15; D not resolved. V was trimmed by 4 bases and J by 2 bases, leaving 10 bases between them. The CDR3 loop spans 14 amino acids. Germline V gene sequence: CDR1 LNHNV, CDR2 YYDKDF (reference sequence). The DNA for the CDR3 is TGTGCCACCAGCATGGGCGGCAACACAGATACGCAGTATTTT. It yields the protein CATSMGGNTDTQYF. Complete variable domain (other parts from reference TRBV15 and TRBJ2-3): DAMVIQNPRYQVTQFGKPVTLSCSQTLNHNVMYWYQQKSSQAPKLLFHYYDKDFNNEADTPDNFQSRRPNTSFCFLDIRSPGLGDTAMYLCATSMGGNTDTQYFGPGTRLTVL.

The genes are TRBV5-1 and TRBJ1-1; the match to TRBD1 covers 9 bases. In germline, CDR1 is SGHRS, CDR2 YFSETQ. Unmatched junction bases numbered 6, after V lost 3 bases and J lost 6 bases. The CDR3 is 14 amino acids. Here the CDR3 DNA reads TGCGCCAGCAGCTCCGGGACAGGGAATCCTGAAGCTTTCTTT. The encoded protein is CASSSGTGNPEAFF.

On this clonotype itself: Because it lacks the conserved phenylalanine or tryptophan at the end, this CDR3 is likely a read error. J is TRBJ1-6 and V is TRBV7-3; D is unresolved. The CDR3 length is 12 residues. The germline CDR1 and CDR2 sequences are SGHTA and FQGTGA. V was cut by 2 bases and J by 10 bases, with 6 bases left in between. In nucleotides, the CDR3 is TGTGCCAGCAGCTTACAGGACTCACCCCTCCACCTT. Its protein product is CASSLQDSPLHL.

This clonotype showed up many times. This chain connects TRBV5-1 to TRBJ2-1, with 9 bases that match TRBD2. With V trimmed by 3 bases and J by 4 bases, 5 bases remained unmatched. The CDR3 loop spans 15 amino acids. The germline CDR1 and CDR2 sequences are SGHRS and YFSETQ. This CDR3 is CASSSRLADYNEQFF. Here the CDR3 DNA reads TGCGCCAGCAGCTCTAGACTAGCGGATTACAATGAGCAGTTCTTC.

In the case of this clonotype: A read error is likely, as this CDR3 ends without the conserved phenylalanine or tryptophan. The rearrangement joins TRBV7-7 to TRBJ2-2, with D perhaps being TRBD1 or TRBD2 (5 bases each). Germline CDR1 SSHAT, CDR2 FNYEAQ (reference sequence). The CDR3 runs to 15 residues. The CDR3 DNA is TGTGCTAGCACCCGTGACGGGGCTGGGACCGGGGAGCTGTTTCTT. The encoded protein is CASTRDGAGTGELFL.